This T cell receptor (beta chain) was sequenced during a study of shared clonotypes between healthy human individuals. Germline V CDR1 and CDR2: SNHLY, FYNNEI. Trimming at V came to 7 bases and at J to 8 bases, leaving 13 bases not matched to a gene. The length of the CDR3 is 16 residues. Worth noting for this clone: What it binds is unknown.

In the naive CD8 group, cells lacked CD45RO and were positively selected for CCR7, so terminally differentiated effector memory CD45RA+ cells were left out. The data were produced by immunoSEQ multiplex PCR, yet TCRdb's version contains in-frame clones alone and is incomplete. The sample consists of roughly 2.1 million clones, about 93% of them appearing once. Study-level findings and limits: Naive CD4 clonotype sharing across several donors was about 5%. What limited the represented genetic and exposure-history diversity was the small number of donors.

The specimen was naive CD8+ T cells from PBMCs. This chain connects TRBV2 to TRBJ1-4; 10 bases agree with TRBD1. This receptor was obtained from a man aged 18 to 35 in good health. Some clones in this sample may be carry-over from other donors' samples. This chain's CDR3 is CASTGRRDRGNEKLFF. DNA for the CDR3: TGTGCCAGCACGGGGAGAAGGGACAGGGGAAACGAAAAACTGTTTTTT.